This T cell receptor beta chain came from a study of shared clonotypes between healthy human individuals. The ends were cut back, 7 bases at V and 3 bases at J, with 12 bases in the middle. The length of the CDR3 is 13 residues. CDR1 and CDR2 from the germline V gene are SNHLY and FYNNEI. A note on this clone: Its antigen remains unidentified.

Libraries were prepared by immunoSEQ multiplex PCR; TCRdb keeps only in-frame clonotypes and omits some of them. The data show roughly 1,100,000 clones, about 75% seen once. The study's findings and limits: Estimated clonotype richness was generally higher in naive than memory subsets.

Sequencing used memory CD4+ T cells sorted from blood. The subset was: CD45RA-negative fraction. This sequence was found in a man between 18 and 35 years old in good health. This chain connects TRBV2 to TRBJ2-5; D unresolved. CDR3 DNA sequence: TGTGCCAGCAATACTTATACCAAAGAGACCCAGTACTTC. Translated: CASNTYTKETQYF.